A selection of T cell receptor beta chains follows, all from one sample in a study of T cells in Graves' hyperthyroidism and ophthalmopathy. TCRdb passed the multiplex PCR reads through MiXCR, listing each CDR3 protein once. The sample contains about 710,000 distinct CDR3 sequences, around 15% of which appear only once. Sequencing was performed on blood. These receptors all stem from a young man with Graves' hyperthyroidism. The CDR3 runs from the conserved cysteine through the conserved F or W. Fields, in order: V gene, J gene, clone size, D gene, CDR3 DNA, CDR3 protein. A D gene is named only where the DNA matches it firmly. Only part of the rows carry a size: once, few, many, or a class if the clone is expanded.

v_call: TRBV6-1
j_call: TRBJ2-2
clone_size: few
d_call: TRBD1
cdr3_nt: TGTGCCAGCAGCCCACAGGGGGCTATCACCGGGGAGCTGTTTTTT
cdr3_aa: CASSPQGAITGELFF

v_call: TRBV18
j_call: TRBJ2-3
clone_size: NA
d_call: TRBD2
cdr3_nt: TGTGCCAGCTCACCTCCAGGACTAGCGGGAGGGATAGATACGCAGTATTTT
cdr3_aa: CASSPPGLAGGIDTQYF

v_call: TRBV5-1
j_call: TRBJ2-7
clone_size: NA
d_call: NA
cdr3_nt: TGCGCCAGCAGCTTCTTTTCCGGCCCCTACGAGCAGTACTTC
cdr3_aa: CASSFFSGPYEQYF

v_call: TRBV5-6
j_call: TRBJ1-6
clone_size: few
d_call: NA
cdr3_nt: TGTGCCAGCAGCTTTGTACAGAATTCACCCCTCCACTTT
cdr3_aa: CASSFVQNSPLHF

v_call: TRBV20-1
j_call: TRBJ1-4
clone_size: NA
d_call: NA
cdr3_nt: TGCAGTGCTAGAGATCGTCGGTGGGGTGAAAAACTGTTTTTT
cdr3_aa: CSARDRRWGEKLFF

v_call: TRBV27
j_call: TRBJ2-7
clone_size: few
d_call: TRBD1
cdr3_nt: TGTGCCAGCAGTTTCAAGACAGGGGTTTTCGAGCAGTACTTC
cdr3_aa: CASSFKTGVFEQYF

v_call: TRBV5-1
j_call: TRBJ2-1
clone_size: many
d_call: NA
cdr3_nt: TGCGCCAGCAGCTTGGTGGCTTACAATGAGCAGTTCTTC
cdr3_aa: CASSLVAYNEQFF

v_call: TRBV18
j_call: TRBJ2-1
clone_size: NA
d_call: TRBD2
cdr3_nt: TGTGCCAGCTCACCTAGAAGTCTAGCGGAGGTCAATGAGCAGTTCTTC
cdr3_aa: CASSPRSLAEVNEQFF

v_call: TRBV19
j_call: TRBJ2-3
clone_size: NA
d_call: TRBD2
cdr3_nt: TGTGCCAGTAGTACGCTAGATTTTCTAGCGGGAGGCCGTTCGACCGGCCGTACAGATACGCAGTATTTT
cdr3_aa: CASSTLDFLAGGRSTGRTDTQYF

v_call: TRBV7-9
j_call: TRBJ2-4
clone_size: many
d_call: TRBD2
cdr3_nt: TGTGCCAGCGGGAGGGGTCTCATGGGACCCGGTCAGGGCATTCAGTACTTC
cdr3_aa: CASGRGLMGPGQGIQYF

v_call: TRBV28
j_call: TRBJ2-7
clone_size: many
d_call: NA
cdr3_nt: TGTGCCAGCAGTTTGGGGACCCGGGCGGGGAGGTGGGAGCAGTACTTC
cdr3_aa: CASSLGTRAGRWEQYF

v_call: TRBV30
j_call: TRBJ2-4
clone_size: NA
d_call: NA
cdr3_nt: TGTGCCTGGAGCCGTGGAGGGGAGATAGGAATTCAGTACTTC
cdr3_aa: CAWSRGGEIGIQYF

v_call: TRBV5-5
j_call: TRBJ1-1
clone_size: NA
d_call: NA
cdr3_nt: TGTGCCAGCAGCGGAACTGGCTCTTGGGGGGACACTGAAGCTTTCTTT
cdr3_aa: CASSGTGSWGDTEAFF

v_call: TRBV28
j_call: TRBJ2-2
clone_size: few
d_call: TRBD2
cdr3_nt: TGTGCCAGCAGTTCAGCAGCGGGAGTTAGCGGGGAGCTGTTTTTT
cdr3_aa: CASSSAAGVSGELFF

v_call: TRBV11-2
j_call: TRBJ2-7
clone_size: few
d_call: NA
cdr3_nt: TGTGCCAGCAGCGCCGGACAGCTGCAGGAGCAGTACTTC
cdr3_aa: CASSAGQLQEQYF

v_call: TRBV5-5
j_call: TRBJ2-1
clone_size: few
d_call: TRBD1
cdr3_nt: TGTGCCAGCAGCCCTATAATCGGGACAGAGCGTCATGAGCAGTTCTTC
cdr3_aa: CASSPIIGTERHEQFF

v_call: TRBV6-2/TRBV6-3
j_call: TRBJ1-5
clone_size: NA
d_call: NA
cdr3_nt: TGTGCCAGCAGTTACTCAAAGCAGCCCCAGCATTTT
cdr3_aa: CASSYSKQPQHF

v_call: TRBV4-1
j_call: TRBJ1-1
clone_size: NA
d_call: TRBD1
cdr3_nt: TGCGCCAGCGTACGACAGGGCTCAGCGGGGACTGAAGCTTTCTTT
cdr3_aa: CASVRQGSAGTEAFF

v_call: TRBV12-3/TRBV12-4
j_call: TRBJ1-5
clone_size: few
d_call: NA
cdr3_nt: TGTGCCAGCAGCGCGACTGGAAGAAATCAGCCCCAGCATTTT
cdr3_aa: CASSATGRNQPQHF

v_call: TRBV12-3/TRBV12-4
j_call: TRBJ1-1
clone_size: many
d_call: NA
cdr3_nt: TGTGCCAGCAGTTCCCCCGGCGGGGCAGGCGCTAAAGCTTTCTTT
cdr3_aa: CASSSPGGAGAKAFF

v_call: TRBV6-1
j_call: TRBJ2-1
clone_size: NA
d_call: NA
cdr3_nt: TGTGCCAGCAGTCCGGCAGGGAAGAGCTACAATGAGCAGTTCTTC
cdr3_aa: CASSPAGKSYNEQFF

v_call: TRBV27
j_call: TRBJ2-7
clone_size: few
d_call: TRBD2
cdr3_nt: TGTGCCAGCAGTTACCAGCGGGGGCCGGTCTACGAGCAGTACTTC
cdr3_aa: CASSYQRGPVYEQYF

v_call: TRBV18
j_call: TRBJ1-2
clone_size: many
d_call: NA
cdr3_nt: TGTGCCAGCTCACCGCCTGGTGGCTACACCTTC
cdr3_aa: CASSPPGGYTF

v_call: TRBV11-2
j_call: TRBJ2-1
clone_size: many
d_call: NA
cdr3_nt: TGTGCCAGCAGCATCCCGGGATTACTACTTGAGCAGTTCTTC
cdr3_aa: CASSIPGLLLEQFF

v_call: TRBV29-1
j_call: TRBJ2-1
clone_size: many
d_call: TRBD2
cdr3_nt: TGCAGCGTTGAACCAAGACTAGCGGGAGCGGGTGAGCAGTTCTTC
cdr3_aa: CSVEPRLAGAGEQFF

v_call: TRBV9
j_call: TRBJ2-3
clone_size: NA
d_call: NA
cdr3_nt: TGTGCCAGCAGCGTACAACCCAGCGGCACAGATACGCAGTATTTT
cdr3_aa: CASSVQPSGTDTQYF

v_call: TRBV18
j_call: TRBJ2-7
clone_size: many
d_call: TRBD1
cdr3_nt: TGTGCCAGCTCTACCAGGGGGCCCGGCTACGAGCAGTACTTC
cdr3_aa: CASSTRGPGYEQYF

v_call: TRBV10-3
j_call: TRBJ2-2
clone_size: many
d_call: NA
cdr3_nt: TGTGCCATCAGTGATATCCAACCAGGTGGCGGGGAGCTGTTTTTT
cdr3_aa: CAISDIQPGGGELFF

v_call: TRBV6-5
j_call: TRBJ1-2
clone_size: many
d_call: TRBD1
cdr3_nt: TGTGCCAGCAGTTACGGGACAGACTATGGCTACACCTTC
cdr3_aa: CASSYGTDYGYTF

v_call: TRBV12-3/TRBV12-4
j_call: TRBJ2-1
clone_size: few
d_call: TRBD2
cdr3_nt: TGTGCCAGCAGTTTAACTAGCGGGGGAGAGCAGTTCTTC
cdr3_aa: CASSLTSGGEQFF

v_call: TRBV30
j_call: TRBJ1-1
clone_size: many
d_call: NA
cdr3_nt: TGTGCCTGGAACGAACAGACCACTGAAGCTTTCTTT
cdr3_aa: CAWNEQTTEAFF

v_call: TRBV6-2/TRBV6-3
j_call: TRBJ2-7
clone_size: NA
d_call: NA
cdr3_nt: TGTGCCAGCATGACGGGGGCCTCTTACGAGCAGTACTTC
cdr3_aa: CASMTGASYEQYF

v_call: TRBV7-2
j_call: TRBJ2-7
clone_size: NA
d_call: TRBD2
cdr3_nt: TGTGCCAGCAGCTTCCTGCGAGCGGGGGAAATCTACGAGCAGTACTTC
cdr3_aa: CASSFLRAGEIYEQYF

v_call: TRBV28
j_call: TRBJ2-6
clone_size: NA
d_call: NA
cdr3_nt: TGTGCCAGCAGTTTGTTGGAGTCGCTCGGGGCCAACGTCCTGACTTTC
cdr3_aa: CASSLLESLGANVLTF

v_call: TRBV24-1
j_call: TRBJ2-3
clone_size: NA
d_call: NA
cdr3_nt: TGTGCCACCAGCGCCGGACTGAGCACAGATACGCAGTATTTT
cdr3_aa: CATSAGLSTDTQYF

v_call: TRBV12-3/TRBV12-4
j_call: TRBJ1-1
clone_size: many
d_call: NA
cdr3_nt: TGTGCCAGCACCCCTCCAAGAGAGGCTGAAGCTTTCTTT
cdr3_aa: CASTPPREAEAFF

v_call: TRBV19
j_call: TRBJ2-7
clone_size: once
d_call: TRBD2
cdr3_nt: TGTGCCAGTAGGACTAGCTCCTCCTACAAGCAGTACTTC
cdr3_aa: CASRTSSSYKQYF

v_call: TRBV7-2
j_call: TRBJ2-3
clone_size: few
d_call: TRBD1
cdr3_nt: TGTGCCAGCAGCTCAGGGACAGGGAGGAATACGCAGTATTTT
cdr3_aa: CASSSGTGRNTQYF

v_call: TRBV24-1
j_call: TRBJ2-5
clone_size: NA
d_call: TRBD1
cdr3_nt: TGTGCCACCTCTGGGACAGGGGCAGAGACCCAGTACTTC
cdr3_aa: CATSGTGAETQYF

v_call: TRBV20-1
j_call: TRBJ2-1
clone_size: many
d_call: NA
cdr3_nt: TGCAGTGCGGCGCTTGAGGGGGGCTTCTACAATGAGCAGTTCTTC
cdr3_aa: CSAALEGGFYNEQFF

v_call: TRBV20-1
j_call: TRBJ2-1
clone_size: many
d_call: TRBD2
cdr3_nt: TGCAGTCCGAGCGGGAGTGATAGCTCCTACAATGAGCAGTTCTTC
cdr3_aa: CSPSGSDSSYNEQFF

v_call: TRBV28
j_call: TRBJ2-3
clone_size: NA
d_call: NA
cdr3_nt: TGTGCCAGCAGTTCCCTAGGGGGAGGGCCGACAGATACGCAGTATTTT
cdr3_aa: CASSSLGGGPTDTQYF

v_call: TRBV10-3
j_call: TRBJ2-5
clone_size: NA
d_call: NA
cdr3_nt: TGTGCCATCAGTGAGTCGGTAGGGTCAGAGACCCAGTACTTC
cdr3_aa: CAISESVGSETQYF

v_call: TRBV6-1
j_call: TRBJ1-2
clone_size: many
d_call: NA
cdr3_nt: TGTGCCAGCAGTGAAGCGTTCGTAAGCTATGGCTACACCTTC
cdr3_aa: CASSEAFVSYGYTF

v_call: TRBV5-5
j_call: TRBJ2-1
clone_size: many
d_call: NA
cdr3_nt: TGTGCCAGCAACCCGACAGGAGTCAATGAGCAGTTCTTC
cdr3_aa: CASNPTGVNEQFF

v_call: TRBV24-1
j_call: TRBJ2-7
clone_size: few
d_call: TRBD1
cdr3_nt: TGTGCCACCAGTGACTCGGACAGGGGGCCGGAGGAGCAGTACTTC
cdr3_aa: CATSDSDRGPEEQYF

v_call: TRBV7-9
j_call: TRBJ1-1
clone_size: many
d_call: TRBD1
cdr3_nt: TGTGCCAGCAGAGGACAGGGGACAAGTGAAGCTTTCTTT
cdr3_aa: CASRGQGTSEAFF

v_call: TRBV29-1
j_call: TRBJ2-4
clone_size: NA
d_call: NA
cdr3_nt: TGCAGCGTTATGACAGGTGTGGGCATTCAGTACTTC
cdr3_aa: CSVMTGVGIQYF

v_call: TRBV7-3
j_call: TRBJ2-7
clone_size: few
d_call: TRBD2
cdr3_nt: TGTGCCGGCAGCCTACTAGCGGTCCGCACCTACGAGCAGTACTTC
cdr3_aa: CAGSLLAVRTYEQYF

v_call: TRBV6-2/TRBV6-3
j_call: TRBJ2-3
clone_size: NA
d_call: NA
cdr3_nt: TGTGCCAGCAGTGACCCCGGGACTCCCGTTACGCAGTATTTT
cdr3_aa: CASSDPGTPVTQYF

v_call: TRBV6-2/TRBV6-3
j_call: TRBJ1-5
clone_size: many
d_call: NA
cdr3_nt: TGTGCCAGCAGTTGGGGACGGCAAAATCAGCCCCAGCATTTT
cdr3_aa: CASSWGRQNQPQHF

v_call: TRBV30
j_call: TRBJ2-7
clone_size: NA
d_call: NA
cdr3_nt: TGTGCCTGCCAGACTTGGGCGCACGAGCAGTACTTC
cdr3_aa: CACQTWAHEQYF

v_call: TRBV19
j_call: TRBJ1-5
clone_size: once
d_call: NA
cdr3_nt: TGTGCCAGTAGTATTCCCCCCAGAGTGAATCAGCCCCAGCATTTT
cdr3_aa: CASSIPPRVNQPQHF

v_call: TRBV30
j_call: TRBJ2-7
clone_size: many
d_call: NA
cdr3_nt: TGTGCCTGGAGTGGCCCTTCCTACGAGCAGTACTTC
cdr3_aa: CAWSGPSYEQYF

v_call: TRBV18
j_call: TRBJ2-5
clone_size: NA
d_call: NA
cdr3_nt: TGTGCCAGCTCACCACGGTCGGGGGGCCAGGAGACCCAGTACTTC
cdr3_aa: CASSPRSGGQETQYF

v_call: TRBV29-1
j_call: TRBJ2-7
clone_size: many
d_call: TRBD1
cdr3_nt: TGCAGCGTTCAGGGGGCGAGCTACGAGCAGTACTTC
cdr3_aa: CSVQGASYEQYF

v_call: TRBV3-2
j_call: TRBJ1-4
clone_size: few
d_call: NA
cdr3_nt: TGTGCCAGCAGCACCGGACAGGGGAGGCATGAAAAACTGTTTTTT
cdr3_aa: CASSTGQGRHEKLFF